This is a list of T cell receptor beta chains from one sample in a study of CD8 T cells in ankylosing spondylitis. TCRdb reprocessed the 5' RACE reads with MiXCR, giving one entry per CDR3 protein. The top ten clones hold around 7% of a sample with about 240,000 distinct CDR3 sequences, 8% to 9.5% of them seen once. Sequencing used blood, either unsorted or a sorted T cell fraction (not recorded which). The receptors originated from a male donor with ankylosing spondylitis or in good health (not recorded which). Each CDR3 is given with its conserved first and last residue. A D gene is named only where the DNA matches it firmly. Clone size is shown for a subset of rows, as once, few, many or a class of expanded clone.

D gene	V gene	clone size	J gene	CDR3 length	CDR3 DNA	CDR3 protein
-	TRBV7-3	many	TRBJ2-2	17	TGTGCCAGCAGCTCATCACCGGGATCGGCGAGGATAGGGGAGCTGTTTTTT	CASSSSPGSARIGELFF
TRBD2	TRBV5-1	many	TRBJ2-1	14	TGCGCCAGCAGCTGGACTAGCGGGGCTAATGAGCAGTTCTTC	CASSWTSGANEQFF
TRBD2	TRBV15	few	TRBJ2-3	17	TGTGCCACCAGCAGAGAACTAGCGGGAGGGCCGACAGATACGCAGTATTTT	CATSRELAGGPTDTQYF
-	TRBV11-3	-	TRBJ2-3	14	TGTGCCAGCAGCTTAGATATTGTAACAGATACGCAGTATTTT	CASSLDIVTDTQYF
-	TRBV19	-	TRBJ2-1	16	TGTGCCTCTAAGAGGGGGGGTGGCCATACCTACAATGAGCAGTTCTTC	CASKRGGGHTYNEQFF
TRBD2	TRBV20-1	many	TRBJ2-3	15	TGCAGTGCTAGCAGGACTAGCGGGAGAACAGATACGCAGTATTTT	CSASRTSGRTDTQYF
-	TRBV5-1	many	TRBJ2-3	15	TGCGCCAGCTCCACTGGTGCGACGGGCACAGATACGCAGTATTTT	CASSTGATGTDTQYF
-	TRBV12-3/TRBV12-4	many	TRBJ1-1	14	TGTGCCAGCATGGGGGAAAGTTGGAACACTGAAGCTTTCTTT	CASMGESWNTEAFF
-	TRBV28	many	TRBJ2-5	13	TGTGCCAGCAAAGAGGGCAGGGGCGAGACCCAGTACTTC	CASKEGRGETQYF
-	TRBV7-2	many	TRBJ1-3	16	TGTGCCAGCAGCTTAGCGTCGGGGGCAGCTGGAAACACCATATATTTT	CASSLASGAAGNTIYF
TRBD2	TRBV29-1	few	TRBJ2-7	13	TGCAGCGTTGAACTAGCGGGATACTACGAGCAGTACTTC	CSVELAGYYEQYF
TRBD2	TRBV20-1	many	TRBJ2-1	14	TGCAGTGCCACCCCAGCGGGGGGCTACAATGAGCAGTTCTTC	CSATPAGGYNEQFF
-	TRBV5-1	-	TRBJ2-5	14	TGCGCCAGCAGCCCGGGATCCCAGGAGGAGACCCAGTACTTC	CASSPGSQEETQYF
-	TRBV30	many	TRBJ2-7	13	TGTGCCTGGAGTGTACATATCACCACTGAGCAGTACTTC	CAWSVHITTEQYF
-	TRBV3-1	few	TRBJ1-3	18	TGTGCCTCCAGCCAAGATCGTAGTGGAAGCCGGGTCGGAAACACCATATATTTT	CASSQDRSGSRVGNTIYF
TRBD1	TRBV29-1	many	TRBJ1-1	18	TGCAGCGTTACCCGTGCGAGCCAGCCCGGGACAGATGGAGCTGAAGCTTTCTTT	CSVTRASQPGTDGAEAFF